This entry describes one T cell receptor beta chain. Only in-frame clones appear in the TCRdb table, and some are missing; sequencing was by immunoSEQ multiplex PCR. The sample has just over 95,000 clones, 85% to 90% seen once. The data derive from a study of T cell responses to AZD1222 COVID-19 vaccine. Study summary: Second-dose intervals near 4 or 12 weeks were combined.

Trimming at V came to 9 bases and at J to 2 bases, leaving 15 bases not matched to a gene. CDR1 is LNHDA, CDR2 SQIVND, per germline (reference sequence). The CDR3 spans 16 residues. The sample here was peripheral blood, taken on day 0 of AZD1222 vaccination. The V call is TRBV19, the J call TRBJ1-1; 7 positions agree with TRBD1. This receptor was taken from an adult in good health. The CDR3 nucleotides read TGTGCCAGCCACAGGCGGGACAGCACCCCTAACACTGAAGCTTTCTTT. Translated, it gives CASHRRDSTPNTEAFF.